These 28 T cell receptor beta chains came from one sample sequenced in a study of T-cell memory formation after mild COVID-19 (dated by TCRdb to the early 2020s). The library was generated by 5' RACE. TCRdb shows the sequencer as Illumina NovaSeq 6000. TCRdb took the public reads, trimmed them with fastp at Q25, ran MiXCR for clone calling and kept in-frame beta chains. One record per CDR3 amino acid sequence lists the most common genes and DNA. The sample profile shows about 160,000 distinct CDR3 sequences; around a third of them were found once. Together, the top ten hold around 11% of the sample. The sequenced sample consisted of PBMCs or a T cell subset sorted from them (not recorded which). The receptors were sampled from an adult woman who had mild COVID-19 (a few samples of this study predate the infection). The sample titles of this study are shuffled in the database, so cell type and time point are left out; the donor was told from shared clones.

J is TRBJ2-1 and V is TRBV6-2 or TRBV6-3; D could derive from TRBD1 or TRBD2 (6 bases each). The CDR3 covers 16 residues. CDR1 is MNHEY, CDR2 SVGEGT, per germline. Trimming took 7 bases from V and 0 from J, leaving 16 bases between them. CDR3 nucleotide sequence: TGTGCCAGCAACACGTTCGGAGGGGGCTCCTACAATGAGCAGTTCTTC. Translation gives CASNTFGGGSYNEQFF.

There are a few counts of this clonotype. The V call is TRBV7-2, the J call TRBJ2-5; 10 bases map to TRBD2. J was trimmed by 4 bases and V by 5 bases; bases with no gene match: 7. This CDR3 has 15 residues. Germline CDR1 reads SGHTA; CDR2 reads FQGNSA. This chain's CDR3 is CASSPRLAGAETQYF. The CDR3 DNA reads TGTGCCAGCAGCCCAAGGCTAGCGGGAGCAGAGACCCAGTACTTC.

This sequence joins TRBV7-6 and TRBJ2-7; TRBD2 matches at 12 bases. V lost 1 base and J lost 4; bases outside the gene matches: 5. The CDR3 contains 16 residues. CDR1 and CDR2 from the germline V gene are SGHVS and FNYEAQ. DNA for the CDR3: TGTGCCAGCAGCTTAGGGACTAGCGGGGAACTTTACGAGCAGTACTTC. It codes for CASSLGTSGELYEQYF. The variable domain in full, with the rest retrieved from reference TRBV7-6 and TRBJ2-7, is GAGVSQSPRYKVTKRGQDVALRCDPISGHVSLYWYRQALGQGPEFLTYFNYEAQQDKSGLPNDRFSAERPEGSISTLTIQRTEQRDSAMYRCASSLGTSGELYEQYFGPGTRLTVT.

This clonotype was counted between two and nine times. This rearrangement joins TRBV20-1 to TRBJ1-1; 11 bases fit TRBD1. CDR3 size: 14 residues. Germline lookup yields CDR1 DFQATT and CDR2 SNEGSKA (reference sequence). CDR3 in DNA: TGCGGAGGGACAGGGGGATCGGTGAACACTGAAGCTTTCTTT. Amino acid sequence: CGGTGGSVNTEAFF.

The gene calls are TRBV20-1 and TRBJ1-2; TRBD1 is a possible D gene (5 bases). The CDR3 extends over 13 amino acids. Trimming removed 4 bases from V and 2 bases from J, with 11 bases in between. CDR1 is DFQATT and CDR2 is SNEGSKA in the germline V gene (reference sequence). In DNA, the CDR3 is TGCAGTGCTACAGGGAATCGGAACTATGGCTACACCTTC. It translates to CSATGNRNYGYTF.

V and J are TRBV29-1 and TRBJ2-1; no clear D gene. Trimming stripped 4 bases from V and 7 bases from J, with 5 bases between. CDR3 length equals 10 residues. Germline V CDR1 and CDR2: SQVTM, ANQGSEA. The DNA for the CDR3 is TGCAGCGTTGTCGCGAATGAGCAGTTCTTC. Its translation is CSVVANEQFF.

This clonotype came up a few times. The J gene is TRBJ2-1, the V gene TRBV4-1; D is unclear. This CDR3 is built from 14 residues. V was cut by 7 bases and J by 9 bases, with 19 bases left in between. The germline V gene has CDR1 MGHRA and CDR2 YSYEKL. CDR3 bases: TGCGCCAGCACCTCGGGCCCATTAGTTGGTGAGCAGTTCTTC. Translation gives CASTSGPLVGEQFF.

This sequence joins TRBV20-1 and TRBJ1-2; the D is unclear. Trimming removed 5 bases from V and 4 bases from J, with 8 bases in between. CDR1 and CDR2 (germline): DFQATT, SNEGSKA (reference sequence). CDR3 length equals 11 residues. The CDR3 region has the DNA TGCAGTGCTCAGAGCCTCTATGGCTACACCTTC. It translates to CSAQSLYGYTF.

In this sample, this clonotype turned up a few times. The chain has TRBV12-3 or TRBV12-4 and TRBJ2-2; D gene uncertain. The CDR3 totals 16 residues. Trimming removed 0 bases at V and 2 bases at J, with 10 bases between. The CDR3 loop reads CASSLAGRPNTGELFF. CDR3 nucleotides: TGTGCCAGCAGTTTAGCGGGCAGGCCCAACACCGGGGAGCTGTTTTTT.

This clonotype was seen only a few times. The gene calls are TRBV15 and TRBJ1-2, with 8 bases that match TRBD1. Germline CDR1 reads LNHNV; CDR2 reads YYDKDF (reference sequence). The CDR3 totals 15 residues. J gave up 3 bases and V 1 base, and 4 bases lay outside the gene matches. DNA for the CDR3: TGTGCCACCAGCAGAGCGAACAGGGGGGACTATGGCTACACCTTC. Amino acids: CATSRANRGDYGYTF.

This clonotype was observed a few times. CDR3 residues: CASSYSRLAARSLSADTQYF. In DNA, the CDR3 is TGTGCCAGCAGTTACTCGCGTCTAGCGGCCCGCTCCCTTTCCGCAGATACGCAGTATTTT. The chain carries TRBV6-2 or TRBV6-3 and TRBJ2-3, with 7 bases fitting TRBD2. The CDR3 sequence is 20 residues long. The ends lost 0 bases at V and 4 bases at J; junction bases unmatched: 19. The germline gives CDR1 MNHEY, CDR2 SVGEGT.

The chain has TRBV7-2 and TRBJ1-1; D may be TRBD1 (6 bases). Trimming took off 6 bases at V and 1 base at J, with 12 bases between the two ends. This CDR3 has 14 residues. The germline gives CDR1 SGHTA, CDR2 FQGNSA. The CDR3 sequence is CASSPQGSNTEAFF. DNA for the CDR3: TGTGCCAGCAGTCCGCAGGGGTCGAACACTGAAGCTTTCTTT.

The chain employs TRBV27 and TRBJ2-7; D is unclear. V was pared by 6 bases and J by 0 bases, with 9 bases between. This CDR3 is built from 13 residues. Germline CDR1 MNHEY, CDR2 SMNVEV (reference sequence). The DNA for the CDR3 is TGTGCCAGCAGCCAGACCCGCTCCTACGAGCAGTACTTC. The encoded protein is CASSQTRSYEQYF.

J is TRBJ2-6 and V is TRBV6-1; D uncertain. CDR1 and CDR2 from the germline V gene are MNHNS and SASEGT. This CDR3 has 15 residues. V was clipped by 4 bases and J by 0 bases, with 7 bases between them. The CDR3 nucleotides read TGTGCCAGCAGTGCCCGGGCCTCTGGGGCCAACGTCCTGACTTTC. Encoded protein: CASSARASGANVLTF.

This clonotype came up once. This chain links TRBV4-2 with TRBJ2-7; 9 nucleotides align to TRBD2. J gave up 5 bases and V 0 bases, and 5 bases lay outside the gene matches. The germline V gene encodes CDR1 LGHNA and CDR2 YNFKEQ. The CDR3 length is 15 residues. The CDR3 nucleotides are TGTGCCAGCAGCCAAGACCTAGCGGGGTCAGACGAGCAGTACTTC. Translated, it gives CASSQDLAGSDEQYF.

This sequence joins TRBV7-3 and TRBJ2-3; D is possibly TRBD1 (5 bases). Trimming removed 5 bases at V and 2 bases at J, with 14 bases between. The CDR3 extends over 15 amino acids. Germline V gene sequence: CDR1 SGHTA, CDR2 FQGTGA. The CDR3 spells CASSQRGRYTDTQYF. The CDR3 nucleotides are TGTGCCAGCAGCCAAAGGGGCAGGTACACAGATACGCAGTATTTT.

The chain recombines TRBV6-5 with TRBJ1-1; the match to TRBD1 covers 8 bases. The CDR3 totals 15 residues. J lost 2 bases, V lost 6 bases, and 8 bases had no gene match. Germline CDR1 MNHEY, CDR2 SVGAGI. The CDR3 DNA reads as TGTGCCAGCAGGAAAAGACAGGGGTTAAACACTGAAGCTTTCTTT. As protein: CASRKRQGLNTEAFF.

At least ten counts were recorded for this clonotype. This chain uses TRBV20-1 with TRBJ1-1; no clear D gene. CDR1 DFQATT and CDR2 SNEGSKA come from the germline V gene (reference sequence). V lost 0 bases and J 4 bases, leaving 9 bases between the germline ends. The CDR3 sequence is 13 residues long. CDR3 DNA sequence: TGCAGTGCTAGAGATCTGCTCGCCACTGAAGCTTTCTTT. Translated: CSARDLLATEAFF.

V gene TRBV12-3 or TRBV12-4 combines with J gene TRBJ1-5; D might be TRBD1 (5 bases). The CDR3 covers 13 residues. Trimming removed 6 bases at V and 5 bases at J, with 11 bases between. The CDR3 DNA reads as TGTGCCAGCAGCCAGGGAGTCCATCAGCCCCAGCATTTT. This sequence encodes CASSQGVHQPQHF.

V and J are TRBV6-1 and TRBJ2-5, with 8 bases fitting TRBD1. Germline V gives CDR1 MNHNS, CDR2 SASEGT. V lost 6 bases to trimming and J lost 4 bases; unmatched junction nucleotides: 4. This CDR3 contains 13 residues. DNA of the CDR3: TGTGCCAGCAGGGTGGACAGGGCAGAGACCCAGTACTTC. Translation gives CASRVDRAETQYF.

This clonotype was seen a handful of times. This rearrangement joins TRBV12-3 or TRBV12-4 to TRBJ2-3; perhaps D is TRBD1 or TRBD2 (5 bases each). V lost 5 bases and J lost 1, with 10 bases in between. The length of the CDR3 is 14 residues. Here the CDR3 reads CASSPGAGTDTQYF. The CDR3 nucleotides are TGTGCCAGCAGTCCCGGGGCAGGCACAGATACGCAGTATTTT.

The chain is built from TRBV19 and TRBJ2-2; 10 positions match TRBD2. J was trimmed by 4 bases and V by 6 bases; bases with no gene match: 14. The CDR3 totals 18 residues. Germline CDR1 reads LNHDA; CDR2 reads SQIVND (reference sequence). The CDR3 spells CASRPATSGEAGTGELFF. Written as DNA, the CDR3 is TGTGCCAGTAGGCCCGCTACTAGCGGGGAAGCGGGCACCGGGGAGCTGTTTTTT.

The chain is built from TRBV12-3 or TRBV12-4 and TRBJ2-1; 8 bases match TRBD1. The length of the CDR3 is 14 residues. The V gene end was trimmed by 7 bases and the J gene end by 2 bases; junction bases not matched to a gene: 4. In nucleotides, the CDR3 is TGTGCCAGCACGGACAGGGTTACCTACAATGAGCAGTTCTTC. Protein sequence: CASTDRVTYNEQFF.

This chain joins TRBV6-2 or TRBV6-3 and TRBJ2-5; weak D call: TRBD2 (6 bases). V lost 6 bases, J lost 3 bases, and 14 bases lay in between. The CDR3 is 14 amino acids. CDR1 and CDR2 from the germline V gene are MNHEY and SVGEGT. The CDR3 coding sequence is TGTGCCAGCAGGCCCGGGACTCTTGAAGAGACCCAGTACTTC. Its protein is CASRPGTLEETQYF.

The chain uses TRBV7-9 and TRBJ1-1; no clear D. Germline V gene sequence: CDR1 SEHNR, CDR2 FQNEAQ (reference sequence). This CDR3 spans 11 amino acids. V lost 4 bases and J lost 7, with 7 bases in between. CDR3 loop: CASSSLGEAFF. The CDR3 DNA follows: TGTGCCAGCAGCTCACTTGGTGAAGCTTTCTTT.

The chain combines TRBV18 with TRBJ2-7; the match to TRBD1 covers 7 bases. The CDR3 consists of 15 residues. Germline CDR1 reads KGHSH; CDR2 reads LQKENI. V lost 0 bases, J lost 3 bases, and 5 bases stayed unmatched. CDR3 DNA sequence: TGTGCCAGCTCACCACCAGGGGGCCCATACTACGAGCAGTACTTC. Encoded protein: CASSPPGGPYYEQYF.

This clonotype was counted only a few times. This chain connects TRBV27 to TRBJ1-1; possible D gene TRBD1, 6 bases. The CDR3 sequence is 14 residues long. The V and J ends lost 2 bases and 4 bases respectively, with 11 bases between them. Per germline, CDR1 MNHEY and CDR2 SMNVEV (reference sequence). CDR3 bases: TGTGCCAGCAGTTTACTACAGGGAACCACTGAAGCTTTCTTT. Amino acid sequence: CASSLLQGTTEAFF.

The chain joins TRBV10-3 to TRBJ2-1, with 7 bases aligning to TRBD2. The length of the CDR3 is 15 residues. Germline-derived CDR1 and CDR2 are ENHRY and SYGVKD. The V segment lost 7 bases and the J segment 4 bases; nucleotides outside the gene matches: 10. The CDR3 sequence: CAIMESGGSYNEQFF. Written as DNA, the CDR3 is TGTGCCATCATGGAATCCGGGGGGTCTTACAATGAGCAGTTCTTC.